What follows describes a single TCR beta chain. Antigen unknown. TCRdb reanalysed the reads using MiXCR and keeps one entry per CDR3 protein. This sample yields more than 75,000 distinct CDR3 sequences, of which roughly 3.5% are seen a single time; approximately 4.6% belongs to the top ten. The data derive from a study of T cell repertoires in cytomegalovirus infection. Study as a whole: CMV infection together with matching HLA type was indicated by public TCR beta signatures. Study-level points and caveats: Identification of carriers of CMV plus the relevant HLA was achieved through cumulative public TCR beta family frequency.

CDR3 length equals 13 residues. Germline lookup yields CDR1 KGHSH and CDR2 LQKENI. The V gene lost 6 bases and the J gene lost 1 base, with 9 bases spanning the gap. The chain links TRBV18 to TRBJ1-1; weak D call: TRBD1 (5 bases). The source is a human donor in good health (CMV status not recorded). Some clones in this sample may be carry-over from other donors' samples. Sequencing was done on a sample of PBMCs. The DNA for the CDR3 is TGTGCCAGCTCCGGACAATCGAACACTGAAGCTTTCTTT. The encoded protein is CASSGQSNTEAFF.